This TCR beta chain emerged from a study of memory CD4+ T cells and cytomegalovirus serostatus. Study context: This sample comes from healthy Belgian adults, several CMV seropositive, 24 seronegative.

The repertoire was sequenced with immunoSEQ multiplex PCR; TCRdb's copy has only in-frame clones and lacks some. Of 61,000 or so clones in the sample, roughly 80% were seen once. V shed 4 bases and J shed 9 bases, with 11 bases lying between them. CDR1 and CDR2 (germline): SGHNT, YYREEE (reference sequence). The CDR3 spans 13 residues. The sort gate was single viable CD3+CD4+CD8-CD45RO+ cells for memory CD4+ T cells. This clone showed up just a few times. Its target is not known. Findings and caveats of the study: Of 164 reported CMV TCRbeta sequences, around 63 were found in memory CD4+ repertoires.

Source material: memory CD4+ T cells from blood. This TCR derives from an adult in good health and CMV-seronegative. Some clones in this sample may be carry-over from other donors' samples. The rearrangement joins TRBV5-4 to TRBJ1-6; D uncertain. DNA for the CDR3: TGTGCCAGCAGCCCTGACTTGGGTTCACCCCTCCACTTT. Its translation: CASSPDLGSPLHF.